One sample yielded the 4 T cell receptor beta chains listed below, sequenced in a study of T cell responses to AZD1222 COVID-19 vaccine. Produced via immunoSEQ multiplex PCR; TCRdb's table is partial and in-frame only. The table lists 180,000 or so clones, approximately 89% of them singletons, with about 1.7% in the top ten. The sample consisted of peripheral blood, taken 28 days after the second AZD1222 dose. The receptors were gathered from an adult who received the AZD1222 COVID-19 vaccine.

The J gene is TRBJ2-7, the V gene TRBV28, with TRBD2 identical over 12 bases. Germline-derived CDR1 and CDR2 are MDHEN and SYDVKM. The CDR3 runs to 15 residues. J lost 2 bases, V lost 6 bases, and 5 bases had no gene match. The DNA of the CDR3 is TGTGCCAGCAGCCCTAGCGGGAGGGCCCCCTACGAGCAGTACTTC. It translates to CASSPSGRAPYEQYF. Combining the CDR3 with reference TRBV28 and TRBJ2-7 gives the whole variable domain DVKVTQSSRYLVKRTGEKVFLECVQDMDHENMFWYRQDPGLGLRLIYFSYDVKMKEKGDIPEGYSVSREKKERFSLILESASTNQTSMYLCASSPSGRAPYEQYFGPGTRLTVT.

V usage is TRBV12-3 or TRBV12-4 and J usage is TRBJ1-1; D call uncertain. The CDR3 extends over 11 amino acids. V lost 4 bases to trimming and J lost 3 bases, with 3 bases between them. The CDR3 bases are TGTGCCAGCAGTTGGGACACTGAAGCTTTCTTT. It yields the protein CASSWDTEAFF.

This clone was recorded only once. The chain is built from TRBV5-1 and TRBJ2-7; 9 bases agree with TRBD1. The J segment lost 9 bases and the V segment lost 6 bases, leaving 10 bases of the junction unmatched. Germline-derived CDR1 and CDR2 are SGHRS and YFSETQ. CDR3 size: 13 residues. CDR3 protein: CASMGQGLNWQYF. As DNA, the CDR3 is TGCGCCAGCATGGGACAGGGCCTAAACTGGCAGTACTTC.

A single count supports this clone. The rearrangement links TRBV7-9 to TRBJ1-6, with 10 nucleotides matching TRBD1. The length of the CDR3 is 14 residues. Looked up from germline, CDR1 is SEHNR and CDR2 is FQNEAQ (reference sequence). Unmatched junction bases numbered 7, after V lost 10 bases and J lost 7 bases. CDR3 DNA sequence: TGTGCCATTGCCGGGACAGGGGCGAATTCACCCCTCCACTTT. Translated: CAIAGTGANSPLHF.